What follows describes a single TCR beta chain. Here immunoSEQ multiplex PCR was the method, and the copy in TCRdb shows in-frame clones only, minus some. The sample has 90,000 to 110,000 clones; more than 75% are singletons. This entry comes from a study of T cell responses to AZD1222 COVID-19 vaccine. The material was peripheral blood, obtained on day 0 of AZD1222 vaccination. The TCR sequence derives from an adult in good health.

CDR3 sequence (DNA): TGTGCCAGCAGTGACAGGGGCGGGCCAGATACGCAGTATTTT. This sequence encodes CASSDRGGPDTQYF. The chain combines TRBV6-4 with TRBJ2-3; D could derive from TRBD1 or TRBD2 (5 bases each). V was trimmed by 2 bases and J by 4 bases, leaving 10 bases between them. Germline loops: CDR1 MRHNA, CDR2 SNTAGT. This CDR3 is built from 14 residues.